This T cell receptor (beta chain) was sequenced during a study of T-cell memory formation after mild COVID-19. Study-level findings and limits: Clones contracting over day 15 to 85 were CD4/CD8 balanced, with later expanders leaning CD4+. Clonal second-wave expansions that peaked on day 37 had unconfirmed SARS-CoV-2 specificity.

The 5'RACE method, run with constant-segment primers, produced TCR alpha and TCR beta cDNA libraries (carrying sample barcodes and UMIs). One entry per CDR3 protein results from TCRdb running MiXCR on the 5' RACE reads. The sample holds over 350,000 distinct CDR3 sequences, 15% to 20% seen once. The CDR3 runs to 15 residues. Trimming left V 3 bases short and J 5 bases short, with 13 bases between. Germline assignment: CDR1 SGHTA and CDR2 FQGNSA. The sample holds a few counts of this clonotype. The antigen remains undetermined. The sample comprised PBMCs or a T cell subset sorted from them (not recorded which). This TCR came from a man between 18 and 35 years old who had mild COVID-19 (a few samples of this study predate the infection). Cell type and time point are not known. The chain employs TRBV7-2 and TRBJ1-4; D is perhaps TRBD1 (6 bases). DNA for the CDR3: TGTGCCAGCAGCTTCGATATGGGGGGCAATGAAAAACTGTTTTTT. Residues: CASSFDMGGNEKLFF.